This T cell receptor (beta chain) stems from a study of CD8 T cells in ankylosing spondylitis. The CDR3 is 14 amino acids. Trimming stripped 3 bases from V and 9 bases from J, with 15 bases between. Germline assignment: CDR1 SGHNT and CDR2 YENEEA. About this clonotype itself: What it binds is not known.

Study results and limitations: Apparently characteristic of ankylosing spondylitis blood was a TCR beta motif (under ten highly homologous variants). Disease-associated clones were reportedly significantly overrepresented in matched ankylosing spondylitis synovial fluid.

TCRdb recomputed calls from the 5' RACE reads with MiXCR, one row per CDR3 protein. The data hold about 27,000 distinct CDR3 sequences, with 7.9% observed a single time. Sequenced input: blood. The receptor was isolated from a male donor with ankylosing spondylitis or in good health (not recorded which). The gene calls are TRBV11-3 and TRBJ2-1; D ambiguous. For the CDR3, the DNA is TGTGCCAGCAGCTTCGGGTCTTCCGGTGGTGAGCAGTTCTTC. Translated, it gives CASSFGSSGGEQFF.